These T cell receptor beta chains were read from a single sample in a study of breast tumors, draining lymph nodes, adjacent tissues. TCRdb passed the multiplex PCR reads through MiXCR, listing each CDR3 protein once. Here the sample spans some 47,000 distinct CDR3 sequences, around 45% being singletons. Sequencing used breast tumor tissue. The receptor set was obtained from a female donor with breast cancer. Some clones in this sample may be carry-over from other donors' samples. Both conserved end residues are part of each CDR3. The D gene is left open where the match is weak. Rows may omit the clone size; those that give it use once, few, many or a size class.

abundance | j_gene | v_gene | d_gene | CDR3nt | CDR3aa
- | TRBJ2-3 | TRBV7-2 | TRBD1 | TGTGCCAGCAGCTTAGCGTGGGTCCCGGGACAGGGGACAGATACGCAGTATTTT | CASSLAWVPGQGTDTQYF
- | TRBJ1-5 | TRBV6-1 | - | TGTGCCAGCAGTGAAGGGCGGGGCTTGTGGCCCCAGCATTTT | CASSEGRGLWPQHF
many | TRBJ2-5 | TRBV15 | - | TGTGCCACCAGCAGAGGGCCGCTACCGCCCGATTGGGAGACCCAGTACTTC | CATSRGPLPPDWETQYF
few | TRBJ1-1 | TRBV20-1 | - | TGCAGTGCTTTGACCAACACTGAAGCTTTCTTT | CSALTNTEAFF
once | TRBJ2-3 | TRBV7-2 | TRBD2 | TGTGCCAGCAGCCACAGTCGGACTAGCGGAGATACGCAGTATTTT | CASSHSRTSGDTQYF
- | TRBJ2-7 | TRBV7-8 | - | TGTGCCAGCAGCCCTTTTGGGGGGGCAAGTAACGAGCAGTACTTC | CASSPFGGASNEQYF
- | TRBJ2-2 | TRBV12-3/TRBV12-4 | - | TGTGCCAGCACGTGCTCCCACCAAGCCACCGGGGAGCTGTTTTTT | CASTCSHQATGELFF
once | TRBJ2-1 | TRBV27 | - | TGTGCCGGCAGTTCAACTAGCAGTCGGACCGATGAGCAGTTCTTC | CAGSSTSSRTDEQFF
- | TRBJ1-4 | TRBV2 | - | TGTGCCAGCAGGAGTGGGCACACTAATGAAAAACTGTTTTTT | CASRSGHTNEKLFF
once | TRBJ2-3 | TRBV11-2 | - | TGTGCCAGCAGCCTGGGCCTCCAGGCTGTGAGCACAGATACGCAGTATTTT | CASSLGLQAVSTDTQYF
many | TRBJ2-5 | TRBV7-2 | - | TGTGCCAGCAGCTTAGCGGGGGTGCAAGAGACCCAGTACTTC | CASSLAGVQETQYF
many | TRBJ2-1 | TRBV6-2/TRBV6-3 | TRBD2 | TGTGCCAGCACTAGAGGGAGCGGGGGTGAGCAGTTCTTC | CASTRGSGGEQFF
many | TRBJ2-3 | TRBV10-3 | TRBD2 | TGTGCCATCAGTGAGTCGGTAGCGGGAGCGGCCACAGATACGCAGTATTTT | CAISESVAGAATDTQYF
many | TRBJ2-5 | TRBV25-1 | TRBD2 | TGTGCCAGCAGTGTCTCTCTAGCGGAGACCCAAGAGACCCAGTACTTC | CASSVSLAETQETQYF
- | TRBJ2-5 | TRBV12-3/TRBV12-4 | TRBD2 | TGTGCCAGCAGTTTAGAGGCGGGAGGAGGGGAGACCCAGTACTTC | CASSLEAGGGETQYF
many | TRBJ2-3 | TRBV6-6 | - | TGTGCCAGCACCTACGGGGGGGACAGGCGTGGCGCAGATACGCAGTATTTT | CASTYGGDRRGADTQYF